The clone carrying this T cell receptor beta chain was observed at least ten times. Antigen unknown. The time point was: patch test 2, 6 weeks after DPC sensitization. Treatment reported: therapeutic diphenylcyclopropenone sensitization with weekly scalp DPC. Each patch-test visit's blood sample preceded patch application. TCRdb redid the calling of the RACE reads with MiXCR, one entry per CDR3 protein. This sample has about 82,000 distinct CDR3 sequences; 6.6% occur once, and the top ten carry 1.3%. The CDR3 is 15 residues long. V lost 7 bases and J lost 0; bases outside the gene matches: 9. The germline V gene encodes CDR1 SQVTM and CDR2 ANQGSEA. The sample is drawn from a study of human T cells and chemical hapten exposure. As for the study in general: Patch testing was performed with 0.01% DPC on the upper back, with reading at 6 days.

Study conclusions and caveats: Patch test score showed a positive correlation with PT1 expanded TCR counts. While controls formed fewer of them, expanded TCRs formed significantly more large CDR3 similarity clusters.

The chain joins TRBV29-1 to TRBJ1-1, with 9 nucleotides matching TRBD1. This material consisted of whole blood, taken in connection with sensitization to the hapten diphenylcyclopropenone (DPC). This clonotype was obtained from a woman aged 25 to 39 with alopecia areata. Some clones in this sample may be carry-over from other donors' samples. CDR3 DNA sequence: TGCAGCGCGCTAGACAGGGGGTGGATGAACACTGAAGCTTTCTTT. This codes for CSALDRGWMNTEAFF. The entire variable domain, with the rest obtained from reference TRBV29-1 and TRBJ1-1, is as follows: SAVISQKPSRDICQRGTSLTIQCQVDSQVTMMFWYRQQPGQSLTLIATANQGSEATYESGFVIDKFPISRPNLTFSTLTVSNMSPEDSSIYLCSALDRGWMNTEAFFGQGTRLTVV.